What follows are 21 T cell receptor beta chains derived from one specimen sequenced in a study of blood T cells in healthy people across ages. Primed by a sample-barcoded 5' primer and a J-beta primer mix, a second PCR proceeded for roughly 7 to 12 cycles. TCRdb redid the calling of the 5' RACE reads with MiXCR, one entry per CDR3 protein. This table has under 2,000,000 distinct CDR3 sequences, about 49% appearing once. Sequences were obtained from blood. The receptors were gathered from a woman aged 40 to 50 in good health.

As for this clonotype: It may be a read error: a sequence one base away is much more abundant. This chain links TRBV2 with TRBJ2-7; D perhaps matches TRBD2 (5 bases). The DNA end lines up better with TRBJ2-4; the J call may be wrong. The CDR3 consists of 14 residues. Germline CDR1 reads SNHLY; CDR2 reads FYNNEI. CDR3 sequence: CASIDPLGGDIQYF. Here the CDR3 DNA reads TGTGCCAGCATCGACCCATTAGGAGGAGACATTCAGTACTTC.

This chain uses TRBV20-1 with TRBJ2-3, with D possibly TRBD2 on 5 matching bases. Germline loops: CDR1 DFQATT, CDR2 SNEGSKA (reference sequence). The CDR3 is 15 amino acids. The V gene lost 4 bases and the J gene lost 5 bases, with 19 bases spanning the gap. The CDR3 DNA reads TGCAGTGCTACTTTTTTAGAGGGCAGGATAGATACGCAGTATTTT. Its protein product is CSATFLEGRIDTQYF.

This clonotype was detected a few times. The rearrangement links TRBV6-1 to TRBJ2-6; D gene uncertain. Trimming took 10 bases from V and 0 from J, leaving 10 bases between them. This CDR3 has 14 residues. Germline V gene data show CDR1 as MNHNS and CDR2 as SASEGT. The CDR3 reads CATLILSGANVLTF. In DNA form, the CDR3 reads TGTGCCACCCTGATTCTCTCTGGGGCCAACGTCCTGACTTTC.

About this clonotype: One end of the junction does not line up with germline, which may come from a read error. The gene calls are TRBV7-2 and TRBJ1-3; 8 nucleotides align to TRBD1. The CDR3 is 18 amino acids. The germline CDR1 and CDR2 sequences are SGHTA and FQGNSA. In DNA, the CDR3 is TGTGCCTGCAGCCTAATAGCAGGGGGCGCAATTATTGAAAACACCATATATTTT. Residues: CACSLIAGGAIIENTIYF.

The J gene is TRBJ2-7, the V gene TRBV2, with 8 bases that match TRBD1. The trim removed 4 bases at V and 7 bases at J, leaving 12 bases unmatched. Germline loops: CDR1 SNHLY, CDR2 FYNNEI. This CDR3 spans 15 amino acids. The CDR3 DNA reads as TGTGCCAGCAGTGCCCGGACAGGGTCCTACAATGAGCAGTACTTC. Protein product: CASSARTGSYNEQYF.

The chain recombines TRBV20-1 with TRBJ2-5; 12 bases align to TRBD2. Germline assignment: CDR1 DFQATT and CDR2 SNEGSKA (reference sequence). This CDR3 region has 15 residues. Trimming removed 6 bases from V and 3 bases from J; junction bases left unmatched: 8. CDR3 DNA sequence: TGCAGTGCCCGGACTAGCGGGGCACCAAAAGAGACCCAGTACTTC. This translates into CSARTSGAPKETQYF.

The V call is TRBV7-2, the J call TRBJ2-4; 7 positions agree with TRBD2. The end of the DNA is better explained by TRBJ2-7, so the J call may be wrong. The germline CDR1 and CDR2 sequences are SGHTA and FQGNSA. The CDR3 loop spans 15 amino acids. CDR3 sequence: CASSSNGTNLYEQYF. The CDR3 nucleotides are TGTGCCAGCAGCTCTAACGGGACTAACCTCTACGAGCAGTACTTC.

This clonotype was seen a few times. A much larger clone sits a single nucleotide away, making a read error possible. The V gene is TRBV7-6, the J gene TRBJ2-3; D uncertain. The CDR3 loop spans 14 amino acids. The ends were cut back, 1 base at V and 1 base at J, with 6 bases in the middle. Germline-derived CDR1 and CDR2 are SGHVS and FNYEAQ. The CDR3 DNA reads as TGTGCCAGCAGCTTAGGCATCGGCACAGATACGCAGTATTTT. It codes for CASSLGIGTDTQYF.

The table lists this clonotype with a few counts. The chain recombines TRBV27 with TRBJ1-2; 8 nucleotides agree with TRBD1. The V gene end was trimmed by 5 bases and the J gene end by 4 bases; junction bases not matched to a gene: 12. The CDR3 has 16 amino acids. Germline lookup yields CDR1 MNHEY and CDR2 SMNVEV (reference sequence). The CDR3 is CASSADRGGFGYGYTF. The CDR3 DNA follows: TGTGCCAGCAGTGCCGACAGGGGCGGCTTTGGCTATGGCTACACCTTC.

This clonotype showed up just a few times. V gene TRBV28 combines with J gene TRBJ2-7; D may match TRBD1 or TRBD2 (5 bases each). This CDR3 contains 16 residues. The germline V gene has CDR1 MDHEN and CDR2 SYDVKM. With 6 bases removed from V and 2 bases from J, the gap between germline ends came to 20 bases. CDR3 amino acids: CASRADRGGPTYEQYF. The CDR3 DNA reads as TGTGCCAGCAGGGCTGATCGTGGGGGTCCAACCTACGAGCAGTACTTC.

Only a few counts were recorded for this clonotype. J is TRBJ1-2 and V is TRBV29-1; 9 bases map to TRBD1. Germline V gene data show CDR1 as SQVTM and CDR2 as ANQGSEA. With V trimmed by 7 bases and J by 7 bases, 4 bases remained unmatched. This CDR3 has 11 residues. For the CDR3, the DNA is TGCAGCGGCACAGGGGGCTTTGGCTACACCTTC. It translates to CSGTGGFGYTF.

CDR3 sequence reads: CASSFFSVGQLKETQYF. The CDR3 nucleotides read TGTGCCAGCAGTTTCTTTTCGGTAGGACAGTTAAAAGAGACCCAGTACTTC. The chain uses TRBV28 and TRBJ2-5; D is perhaps TRBD1 (6 bases). Germline-derived CDR1 and CDR2 are MDHEN and SYDVKM. Deletions cut 3 bases from V and 3 bases from J, with 20 bases between. The CDR3 contains 17 residues.

This clonotype showed up just a few times. The gene calls are TRBV5-1 and TRBJ2-5; D perhaps matches TRBD1 (6 bases). Germline CDR1 and CDR2: SGHRS and YFSETQ. V was clipped by 5 bases and J by 0 bases, with 20 bases between them. This CDR3 is built from 17 residues. The CDR3 DNA follows: TGCGCCAGCAGGCGTGGCCAAGGGGGTACCTACCAAGAGACCCAGTACTTC. Translated, it gives CASRRGQGGTYQETQYF.

This clonotype occurred a few times. The rearrangement uses TRBV29-1 and TRBJ2-1; 9 bases match TRBD2. Trimming cost V 8 bases and J 10 bases; bases outside gene matches: 15. The germline CDR1 and CDR2 sequences are SQVTM and ANQGSEA. CDR3 length: 14 amino acids. CDR3 loop: CSSPGTSLSREQFF. CDR3 sequence (DNA): TGCAGCTCCCCCGGGACTAGCCTATCGCGAGAGCAGTTCTTC.

Comments on this clonotype: Sequence at one end of the junction differs from germline and may be a read error. DNA of the CDR3: TGCAGTGCTGGAGAGGGAGGTAATCAGCCCCAGCATTTT. Residues: CSAGEGGNQPQHF. The rearrangement joins TRBV20-1 to TRBJ1-5; D unresolved. Germline-derived CDR1 and CDR2 are DFQATT and SNEGSKA (reference sequence). The length of the CDR3 is 13 residues.

This clonotype was seen a few times. This sequence joins TRBV7-2 and TRBJ2-1, with a tentative D call TRBD1 (5 bases). This CDR3 has 14 amino acids. Germline CDR1 SGHTA, CDR2 FQGNSA. Trimming pared 2 bases from V and 6 bases from J, leaving 11 bases between. In DNA, the CDR3 is TGTGCCAGCAGCTTAAACAGGAGATTCAATGAGCAGTTCTTC. This sequence encodes CASSLNRRFNEQFF.

This clonotype appeared a few times. The chain recombines TRBV27 with TRBJ2-5; 12 nucleotides match TRBD2. The CDR3 has 16 amino acids. Germline V gives CDR1 MNHEY, CDR2 SMNVEV (reference sequence). The trim removed 3 bases at V and 2 bases at J, leaving 4 bases unmatched. CDR3 nucleotides: TGTGCCAGCAGTTTTTCTAGCGGGGGGGGACAAGAGACCCAGTACTTC. Its translation is CASSFSSGGGQETQYF.

The V call is TRBV24-1, the J call TRBJ2-4; D may be TRBD2 (5 bases). Germline lookup yields CDR1 KGHDR and CDR2 SFDVKD. The CDR3 contains 13 residues. Trimming removed 4 bases at V and 5 bases at J, with 8 bases between. The CDR3 is CATSEPGENIQYF. For the CDR3, the DNA is TGTGCCACCAGTGAGCCCGGGGAAAACATTCAGTACTTC.

The rearrangement joins TRBV4-3 to TRBJ1-4; no clear D. The ends were cut back, 0 bases at V and 2 bases at J, with 7 bases in the middle. This CDR3 is 15 amino acids long. Per germline, CDR1 LGHNA and CDR2 YSLEER. CDR3 sequence: CASSQDAGTNEKLFF. The CDR3 DNA follows: TGCGCCAGCAGCCAAGATGCGGGGACTAATGAAAAACTGTTTTTT.

The V gene is TRBV20-1, the J gene TRBJ2-3, with D uncertain. V was cut by 0 bases and J by 5 bases, with 6 bases left in between. The CDR3 loop spans 12 amino acids. CDR1 and CDR2 (germline): DFQATT, SNEGSKA (reference sequence). The CDR3 nucleotides read TGCAGTGCTAGAGATTTAGGAGATACGCAGTATTTT. Its protein product is CSARDLGDTQYF.

V usage is TRBV4-3 and J usage is TRBJ2-6; perhaps TRBD1 as D (5 bases). Trimming took off 2 bases at V and 1 base at J, with 9 bases between the two ends. Germline CDR1 reads LGHNA; CDR2 reads YSLEER. This CDR3 spans 16 amino acids. CDR3 nucleotide sequence: TGCGCCAGCAGCCAATACCAGGGTTCTGGGGCCAACGTCCTGACTTTC. It specifies CASSQYQGSGANVLTF.